This record looks at one TCR beta chain sequence and its context. Its antigen is unidentified. This CDR3 spans 20 amino acids. CDR1 WNHNN and CDR2 SYGVQD come from the germline V gene (reference sequence). V lost 6 bases, J lost 0 bases, and 20 bases stayed unmatched. PCR was performed using 60 Vbeta and 13 Jbeta primers. Sequencing used immunoSEQ multiplex PCR; TCRdb keeps in-frame clones, though not all of them. The sample includes around 170,000 clones, more than 75% of them seen just once. This record comes from a study of cytomegalovirus exposure and HLA in healthy donors. The study's findings and limits: Reports indicate that TCR beta sequences accurately predicted the HLA-A and HLA-B alleles of most subjects. TRBV6-2, TRBV6-3 and some other V segments were unresolvable in 87-base-pair reads.

J is TRBJ2-4 and V is TRBV10-1, with 7 bases matching TRBD2. Sequenced material: PBMCs. The TCR originated in a woman aged 45-59 years in good health and CMV-seropositive. CDR3 DNA sequence: TGCGCCAGCAGGGATTCGGCTGGGGAGGGCTGGGTTCTAGCCAAAAACATTCAGTACTTC. It translates to CASRDSAGEGWVLAKNIQYF.